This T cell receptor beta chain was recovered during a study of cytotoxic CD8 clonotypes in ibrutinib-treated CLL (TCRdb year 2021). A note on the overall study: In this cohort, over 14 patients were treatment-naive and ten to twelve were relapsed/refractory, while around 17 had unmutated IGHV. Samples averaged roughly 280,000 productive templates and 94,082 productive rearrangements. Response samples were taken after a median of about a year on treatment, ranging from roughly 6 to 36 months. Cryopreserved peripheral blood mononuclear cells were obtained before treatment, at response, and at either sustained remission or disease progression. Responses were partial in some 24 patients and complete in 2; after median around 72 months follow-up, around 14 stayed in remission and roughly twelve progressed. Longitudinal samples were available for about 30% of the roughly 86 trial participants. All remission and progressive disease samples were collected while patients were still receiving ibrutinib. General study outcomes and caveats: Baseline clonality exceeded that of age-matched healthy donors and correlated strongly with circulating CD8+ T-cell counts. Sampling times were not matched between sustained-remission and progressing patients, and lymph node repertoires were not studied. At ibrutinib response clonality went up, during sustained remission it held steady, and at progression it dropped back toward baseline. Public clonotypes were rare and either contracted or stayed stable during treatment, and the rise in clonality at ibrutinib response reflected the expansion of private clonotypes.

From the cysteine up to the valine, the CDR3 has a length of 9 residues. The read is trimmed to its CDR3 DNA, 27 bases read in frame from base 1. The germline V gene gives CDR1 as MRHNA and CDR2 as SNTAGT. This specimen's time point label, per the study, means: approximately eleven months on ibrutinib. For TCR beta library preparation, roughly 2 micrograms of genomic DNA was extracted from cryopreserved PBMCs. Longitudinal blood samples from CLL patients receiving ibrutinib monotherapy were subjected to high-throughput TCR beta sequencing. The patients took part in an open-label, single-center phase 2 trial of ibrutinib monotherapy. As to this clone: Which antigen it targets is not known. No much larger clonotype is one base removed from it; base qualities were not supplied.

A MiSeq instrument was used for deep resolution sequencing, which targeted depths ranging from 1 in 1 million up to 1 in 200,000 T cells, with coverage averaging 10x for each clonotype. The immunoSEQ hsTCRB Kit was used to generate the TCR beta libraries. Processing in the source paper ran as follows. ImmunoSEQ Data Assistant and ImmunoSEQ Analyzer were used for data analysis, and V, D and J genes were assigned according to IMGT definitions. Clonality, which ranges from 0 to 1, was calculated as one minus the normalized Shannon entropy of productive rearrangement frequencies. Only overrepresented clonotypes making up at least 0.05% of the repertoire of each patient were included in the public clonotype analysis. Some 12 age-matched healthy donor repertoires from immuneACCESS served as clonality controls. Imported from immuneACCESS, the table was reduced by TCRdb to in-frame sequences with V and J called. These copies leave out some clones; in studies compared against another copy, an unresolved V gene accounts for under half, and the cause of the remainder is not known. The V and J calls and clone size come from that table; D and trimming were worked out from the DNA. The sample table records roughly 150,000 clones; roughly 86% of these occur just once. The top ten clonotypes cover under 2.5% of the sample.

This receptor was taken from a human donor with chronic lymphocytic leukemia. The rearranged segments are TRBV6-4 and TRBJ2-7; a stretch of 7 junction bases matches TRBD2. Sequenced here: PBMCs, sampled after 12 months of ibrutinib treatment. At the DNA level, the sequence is TGTGCCAGCCCAAGGGCGGGGGTCGTC. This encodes CASPRAGVV.